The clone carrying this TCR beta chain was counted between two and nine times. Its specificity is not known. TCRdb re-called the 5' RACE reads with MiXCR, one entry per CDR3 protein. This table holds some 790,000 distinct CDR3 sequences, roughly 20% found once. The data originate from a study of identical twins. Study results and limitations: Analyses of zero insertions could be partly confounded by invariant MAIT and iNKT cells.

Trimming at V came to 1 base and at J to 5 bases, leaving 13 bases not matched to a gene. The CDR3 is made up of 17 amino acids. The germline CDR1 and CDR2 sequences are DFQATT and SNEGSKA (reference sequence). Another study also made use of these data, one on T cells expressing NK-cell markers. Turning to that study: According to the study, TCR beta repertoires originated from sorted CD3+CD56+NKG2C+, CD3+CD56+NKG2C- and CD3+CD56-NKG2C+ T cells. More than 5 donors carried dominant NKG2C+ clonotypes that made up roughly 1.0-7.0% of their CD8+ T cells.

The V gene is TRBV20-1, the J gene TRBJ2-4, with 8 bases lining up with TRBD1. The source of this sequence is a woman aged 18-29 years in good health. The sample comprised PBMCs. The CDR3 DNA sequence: TGCAGTGCTAGAGCACCACCCGGACAGGGTTACGAAAACATTCAGTACTTC. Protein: CSARAPPGQGYENIQYF.